This T cell receptor (beta chain) was documented in a study of CD8 T cells in ankylosing spondylitis. Overall study results and limits: Several of the motif variants were reported before in synovial fluid and blood from reactive arthritis. The study identified a TCR beta motif of under ten highly homologous variants that appeared characteristic of ankylosing spondylitis blood.

From the 5' RACE reads, TCRdb called clonotypes with MiXCR, one entry per CDR3 protein. The sample yields 100,000 to 150,000 distinct CDR3 sequences, roughly a sixth seen once. In its sample, this clonotype was seen a few times. Its antigen is unidentified. This CDR3 comprises 13 residues. Trimming removed 5 bases at V and 3 bases at J, with 11 bases between. CDR1 and CDR2 (germline): ENHRY, SYGVKD. V is TRBV10-3 and J is TRBJ2-7, with D hard to call. The sample consisted of blood, either unsorted or a sorted T cell fraction (not recorded which). This TCR came from a male donor with ankylosing spondylitis. The CDR3 region has the DNA TGTGCCATCAGTTCGGAACAGTACTACGAGCAGTACTTC. This translates into CAISSEQYYEQYF.